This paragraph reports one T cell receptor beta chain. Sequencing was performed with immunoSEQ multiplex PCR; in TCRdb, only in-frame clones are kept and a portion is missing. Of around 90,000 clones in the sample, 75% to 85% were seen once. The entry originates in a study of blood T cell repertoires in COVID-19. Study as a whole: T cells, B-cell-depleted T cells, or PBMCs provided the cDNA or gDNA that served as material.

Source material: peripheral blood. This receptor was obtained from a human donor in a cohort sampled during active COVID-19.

This CDR3 reads CASSFTRGQIAKNIQYF. In DNA, the CDR3 is TGTGCCAGCAGCTTTACAAGGGGGCAAATAGCCAAAAACATTCAGTACTTC. The chain has TRBV11-2 and TRBJ2-4, with 7 positions matching TRBD1. The ends lost 3 bases at V and 0 bases at J; junction bases unmatched: 8. The germline V gene has CDR1 SGHAT and CDR2 FQNNGV. The CDR3 contains 17 residues.